The 21 T cell receptor beta chains given below trace back to one sample, sequenced in a study of control samples from healthy donors and cancer patients. Using immunoSEQ multiplex PCR, the repertoire was profiled, and TCRdb retains in-frame clones only, with some absent. The sample shows 55,000 to 65,000 clones, around 87% of them seen only once. Sequencing used PBMCs. All receptors derive from a woman between 55 and 75 years old with lung cancer.

V gene TRBV12-3 or TRBV12-4 combines with J gene TRBJ1-1; D is ambiguous. V was shortened by 5 bases and J by 5 bases, with 9 bases between the two germline ends. The CDR3 has 12 residues. The DNA of the CDR3 is TGTGCCAGCAGTCTAAAGCGGACTGAAGCTTTCTTT. Protein product: CASSLKRTEAFF.

The chain joins TRBV4-1 to TRBJ1-5; D is perhaps TRBD1 (5 bases). The V end lost 0 bases, the J end lost 4 bases, and 16 bases lay between the germline ends. The CDR3 contains 17 residues. Germline CDR1 and CDR2: MGHRA and YSYEKL. CDR3 protein: CASSQDSSGLLNQPQHF. CDR3 DNA sequence: TGCGCCAGCAGCCAAGACTCATCGGGACTGCTGAATCAGCCCCAGCATTTT.

This clone was seen only a few times. The chain combines TRBV19 with TRBJ1-5; D ambiguous. V was pared by 6 bases and J by 0 bases, with 6 bases between. The CDR3 is 13 residues long. The germline V gene has CDR1 LNHDA and CDR2 SQIVND (reference sequence). The CDR3 reads CASRGDSNQPQHF. In nucleotides, the CDR3 is TGTGCCAGTAGGGGCGATAGCAATCAGCCCCAGCATTTT.

CDR3 sequence: CASRPPGSKETQYF. The CDR3, as DNA: TGTGCCAGCAGACCCCCCGGGTCTAAAGAGACCCAGTACTTC. This chain links TRBV3-1 (or the pseudogene TRBV3-2) with TRBJ2-5; D uncertain. CDR1 and CDR2 from the germline V gene are LGHDT and YNNKEL (reference sequence). CDR3 length: 14 residues. V gave up 6 bases and J gave up 3 bases, with 14 bases separating them.

The chain's CDR3 is CASSLSGRPVYNEQFF. The CDR3 DNA is TGTGCCAGCAGCCTGTCTGGGCGGCCAGTCTACAATGAGCAGTTCTTC. The chain joins TRBV7-8 to TRBJ2-1, with D hard to call. Germline assignment: CDR1 SGHVS and CDR2 FQNEAQ. Trimming stripped 5 bases from V and 3 bases from J, with 17 bases between. The CDR3 is 16 residues long.

The rearrangement joins TRBV29-1 to TRBJ2-1; tentative D call: TRBD2 (6 bases). Germline V gene sequence: CDR1 SQVTM, CDR2 ANQGSEA. V lost 8 bases, J lost 7 bases, and 12 bases lay in between. The CDR3 has 11 residues. The CDR3 protein is CSIAALNEQFF. The CDR3 coding sequence is TGCAGCATAGCGGCACTTAATGAGCAGTTCTTC.

The chain combines TRBV19 with TRBJ2-3; D not certain. This CDR3 is built from 13 residues. The germline V and J ends were trimmed by 3 bases and 4 bases, with 8 bases remaining between them. Germline V gene sequence: CDR1 LNHDA, CDR2 SQIVND (reference sequence). CDR3 loop: CASSMMDSDTQYF. In DNA, the CDR3 is TGTGCCAGTAGTATGATGGATTCAGATACGCAGTATTTT.

The chain joins TRBV4-1 to TRBJ2-3, with 11 bases aligning to TRBD2. The CDR3 runs to 17 residues. Germline assignment: CDR1 MGHRA and CDR2 YSYEKL. V dropped 3 bases and J dropped 6; count of bases not matched to a gene: 11. Here the CDR3 reads CASSQSVTSGGLDTQYF. The DNA of the CDR3 is TGCGCCAGCAGCCAGTCCGTTACTAGCGGGGGCCTCGATACGCAGTATTTT.

This clone was recorded once. The chain carries TRBV3-1 (or the pseudogene TRBV3-2) and TRBJ1-3; TRBD1 is a possible D gene (5 bases). The CDR3 covers 14 residues. The V and J ends lost 3 bases and 2 bases respectively, with 8 bases between them. Germline CDR1 and CDR2: LGHDT and YNNKEL (reference sequence). The CDR3 bases are TGTGCCAGCAGCCAGGCAGGGCCTGGAAACACCATATATTTT. Protein sequence: CASSQAGPGNTIYF.

This clone was picked up one time. This chain links TRBV6-2 or TRBV6-3 with TRBJ2-5, with TRBD1 as a possible D gene (5 bases). The CDR3 length is 16 residues. Germline CDR1 MNHEY, CDR2 SVGEGT. Trimming left V 5 bases short and J 1 base short, with 17 bases between. The CDR3 spells CASSATLKGIQETQYF. The CDR3 nucleotides read TGTGCCAGCAGTGCGACCCTGAAGGGGATCCAAGAGACCCAGTACTTC.

This rearrangement joins TRBV3-1 (or the pseudogene TRBV3-2) to TRBJ2-7; D gene unclear. V lost 4 bases and J 0 bases, leaving 10 bases between the germline ends. Germline lookup yields CDR1 LGHDT and CDR2 YNNKEL (reference sequence). This CDR3 spans 14 amino acids. DNA of the CDR3: TGTGCCAGCAGCCCGTACCATAGCTCCTACGAGCAGTACTTC. It yields the protein CASSPYHSSYEQYF.

The rearrangement links TRBV7-3 to TRBJ1-1; no reliable D call. The CDR3 length is 12 residues. With 4 bases removed from V and 1 base from J, the gap between germline ends came to 4 bases. Per germline, CDR1 SGHTA and CDR2 FQGTGA. The CDR3 nucleotides are TGTGCCAGCAGCTCGCCGAACACTGAAGCTTTCTTT. This codes for CASSSPNTEAFF.

The CDR3 protein is CASSVSPSGQSNQPQHF. As DNA, the CDR3 is TGTGCCAGCAGTGTATCCCCATCGGGACAGAGCAATCAGCCCCAGCATTTT. J is TRBJ1-5 and V is TRBV2; 7 bases fit TRBD1. The germline CDR1 and CDR2 sequences are SNHLY and FYNNEI. After removal of 4 bases from V and 1 base from J, the junction contained 10 bases not matched to a gene. The CDR3 totals 17 residues.

The rearrangement uses TRBV28 and TRBJ1-2; 8 bases map to TRBD1. The CDR3 loop spans 14 amino acids. V shed 5 bases, J shed 4 bases, and the junction held 6 bases outside the gene matches. The germline V gene has CDR1 MDHEN and CDR2 SYDVKM. CDR3 protein: CASSGQGVSYGYTF. CDR3 nucleotides: TGTGCCAGCAGTGGACAGGGCGTATCCTATGGCTACACCTTC.

This clone was seen only a few times. The chain carries TRBV19 and TRBJ2-3; the match to TRBD1 covers 7 bases. CDR3 length equals 14 residues. Germline CDR1 reads LNHDA; CDR2 reads SQIVND (reference sequence). V lost 3 bases to trimming and J lost 1 base; unmatched junction nucleotides: 1. The CDR3 reads CASSIGTGTDTQYF. CDR3 DNA sequence: TGTGCCAGTAGTATCGGGACAGGCACAGATACGCAGTATTTT.

This sequence joins TRBV10-1 and TRBJ1-1; no clear D. The V gene's germline CDR1 is WNHNN and CDR2 SYGVQD (reference sequence). Trimming cost V 2 bases and J 10 bases, with 11 bases left between them. The CDR3 loop spans 12 amino acids. The CDR3 spells CASSEGRLAAFF. DNA for the CDR3: TGCGCCAGCAGTGAGGGGAGGCTGGCAGCTTTCTTT.

The chain links TRBV7-9 to TRBJ2-7; 8 positions agree with TRBD2. This CDR3 has 15 amino acids. Trimming at V came to 5 bases and at J to 0 bases, leaving 6 bases not matched to a gene. The germline gives CDR1 SEHNR, CDR2 FQNEAQ (reference sequence). CDR3 protein: CASSRPGTSSYEQYF. The CDR3 region has the DNA TGTGCCAGCAGCCGACCCGGGACTAGCTCCTACGAGCAGTACTTC.

This clone appeared a few times. The chain is built from TRBV2 and TRBJ2-7, with D perhaps matching TRBD1 (6 bases). This CDR3 contains 13 residues. Germline assignment: CDR1 SNHLY and CDR2 FYNNEI. Trimming removed 3 bases from V and 2 bases from J, with 8 bases in between. The CDR3 bases are TGTGCCAGCAGTGACGGGGACACCTACGAGCAGTACTTC. As protein: CASSDGDTYEQYF. Looking up the rest from reference TRBV2 and TRBJ2-7 gives the full variable domain: EPEVTQTPSHQVTQMGQEVILRCVPISNHLYFYWYRQILGQKVEFLVSFYNNEISEKSEIFDDQFSVERPDGSNFTLKIRSTKLEDSAMYFCASSDGDTYEQYFGPGTRLTVT.

The J gene is TRBJ2-5, the V gene TRBV18, with D hard to call. The V end lost 2 bases, the J end lost 1 base, and 5 bases lay between the germline ends. The CDR3 is 13 residues long. Germline CDR1 is KGHSH and CDR2 is LQKENI. The CDR3 protein is CASSPVGQETQYF. The CDR3 nucleotides read TGTGCCAGCTCACCAGTGGGCCAAGAGACCCAGTACTTC.

The chain joins TRBV6-1 to TRBJ1-1; TRBD1 might be the D (5 bases). The CDR3 is made up of 14 amino acids. V lost 2 bases, J lost 3 bases, and 10 bases lay in between. Germline V gene lookup returns CDR1 MNHNS and CDR2 SASEGT. CDR3 sequence reads: CASSESGVYTEAFF. The CDR3, as DNA: TGTGCCAGCAGTGAATCGGGGGTGTACACTGAAGCTTTCTTT.

The rearrangement uses TRBV6-1 and TRBJ1-2; D remains ambiguous. The length of the CDR3 is 13 residues. V lost 2 bases to trimming and J lost 4 bases, with 8 bases between them. Per the germline V gene, CDR1 is MNHNS and CDR2 is SASEGT. Here the CDR3 DNA reads TGTGCCAGCAGTGAAATCGGCTCCTATGGCTACACCTTC. This codes for CASSEIGSYGYTF.